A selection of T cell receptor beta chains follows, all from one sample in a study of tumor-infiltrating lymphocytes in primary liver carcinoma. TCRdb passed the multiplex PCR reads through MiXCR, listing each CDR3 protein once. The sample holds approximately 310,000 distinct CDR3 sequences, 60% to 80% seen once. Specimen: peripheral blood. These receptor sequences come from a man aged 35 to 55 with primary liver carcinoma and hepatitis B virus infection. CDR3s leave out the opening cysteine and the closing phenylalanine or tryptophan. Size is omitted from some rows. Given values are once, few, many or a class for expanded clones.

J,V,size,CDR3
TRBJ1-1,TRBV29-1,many,SVSTGEAEAF
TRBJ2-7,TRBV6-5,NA,ASSREFRGAYEQY
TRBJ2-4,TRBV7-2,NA,ASSLVWEAKNIQY
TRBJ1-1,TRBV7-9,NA,ACLLGQMNTEAF
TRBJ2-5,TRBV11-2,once,ASSSIQAETQN
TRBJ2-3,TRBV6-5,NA,VSSMPGLGGTDTQY
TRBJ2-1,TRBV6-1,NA,ASRDRPAGASEQF
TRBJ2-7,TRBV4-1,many,ASSPDGDYEQY
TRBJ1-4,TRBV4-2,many,ASSQGQGLGPGEKLF
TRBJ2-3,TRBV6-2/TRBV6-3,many,ASTSLDTQY
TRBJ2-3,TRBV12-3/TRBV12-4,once,AISFGTSWEGFTDTQY
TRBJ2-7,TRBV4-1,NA,ASSQETTVDEQY
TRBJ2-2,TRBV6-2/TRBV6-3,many,ASGPNTGELF
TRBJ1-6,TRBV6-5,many,ASGADSNSPLH
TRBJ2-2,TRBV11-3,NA,ANSLEAGTGHTGKLF
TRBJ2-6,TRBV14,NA,ASSQRRVHSGANVLT
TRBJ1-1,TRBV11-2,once,AGSLQSLTEAF
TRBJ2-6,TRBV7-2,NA,ASSFATTSGANVLT
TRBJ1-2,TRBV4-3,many,ASSPFTRAGDYGYT
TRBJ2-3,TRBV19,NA,VSGWAPAGTDTQY
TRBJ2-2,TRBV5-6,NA,ASTKDILRSGELF
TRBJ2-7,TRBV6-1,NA,ASRSGGSYEQY
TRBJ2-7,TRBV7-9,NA,ASSNSGSLYEQY
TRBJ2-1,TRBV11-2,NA,ASSLVTSGKNEQF
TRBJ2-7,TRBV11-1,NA,ASSPGISEIYEQY
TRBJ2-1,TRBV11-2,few,ASSLSLDNEQF
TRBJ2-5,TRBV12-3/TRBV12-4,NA,ASTHGQGAQY
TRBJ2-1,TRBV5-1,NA,ASTPGGGSYNEQF
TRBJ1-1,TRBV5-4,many,ASSVFRAQDTEAF
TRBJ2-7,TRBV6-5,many,ASGPQGGTYEQY
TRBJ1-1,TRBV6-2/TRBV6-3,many,ASNPGNMNTEAF
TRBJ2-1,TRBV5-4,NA,ASSLEAGGLTLYKEQF
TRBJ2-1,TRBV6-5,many,ASSSGGRVHEQF
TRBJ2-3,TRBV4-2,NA,TSCLTRTATDTQY
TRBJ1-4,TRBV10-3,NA,AISEDNREKLF
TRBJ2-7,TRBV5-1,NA,ASCLQGLDEQY
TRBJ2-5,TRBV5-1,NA,SSSQGQAQTQY
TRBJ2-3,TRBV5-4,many,ASSLDTDTQY